One sample yielded the 12 T cell receptor beta chains listed below, sequenced in a study of CD4 T cells in relation to SARS-CoV-2 and coronaviruses. CD4+ T cells from unexposed donors were obtained before the COVID-19 pandemic (2011-2018). Sequencing was performed with immunoSEQ multiplex PCR; in TCRdb, only in-frame clones are kept and a portion is missing. The sample holds some 70,000 clones, approximately 93% seen once. Sequenced: naive CD4+ T cells from PBMCs. The subset denotes: naive CD4+ T cells isolated by negative enrichment. The receptor set was obtained from a human donor in good health.

CDR3 coding DNA: TGCGCCAGCAGCTTGGCAGGACAGGGGGAGAACACCATATATTTT. Amino acids: CASSLAGQGENTIYF. The V gene is TRBV5-1, the J gene TRBJ1-3; 10 positions match TRBD1. Germline V gene sequence: CDR1 SGHRS, CDR2 YFSETQ. This CDR3 contains 15 residues. The ends lost 0 bases at V and 7 bases at J; junction bases unmatched: 4.

This chain joins TRBV21-1 and TRBJ1-2. TRBV21-1 is a pseudogene. The CDR3 contains 15 residues. The CDR3 protein is CASSRGPFWGYGYTF. The CDR3 nucleotides are TGTGCCAGCAGCCGAGGACCCTTTTGGGGCTATGGCTACACCTTC.

This rearrangement joins TRBV9 to TRBJ2-7, with unresolved D. Trimming left V 2 bases short and J 2 bases short, with 11 bases between. This CDR3 is built from 14 residues. In germline, CDR1 is SGDLS, CDR2 YYNGEE. In nucleotides, the CDR3 is TGTGCCAGCAGCGTTGGAAGTGTGGCCTACGAGCAGTACTTC. It yields the protein CASSVGSVAYEQYF. Using reference TRBV9 and TRBJ2-7 for the parts outside the CDR3, the full variable domain is DSGVTQTPKHLITATGQRVTLRCSPRSGDLSVYWYQQSLDQGLQFLIQYYNGEERAKGNILERFSAQQFPDLHSELNLSSLELGDSALYFCASSVGSVAYEQYFGPGTRLTVT.

The chain couples TRBV28 to TRBJ2-3; 9 positions match TRBD1. CDR1 and CDR2 from the germline V gene are MDHEN and SYDVKM. This CDR3 has 17 amino acids. V was pared by 5 bases and J by 1 base, with 10 bases of the junction left unmatched. CDR3 region: CASSPNPRDRGTDTQYF. The CDR3, as DNA: TGTGCCAGCAGTCCCAACCCTCGGGACAGGGGCACAGATACGCAGTATTTT. Supplemented by reference TRBV28 and TRBJ2-3, the full variable domain reads DVKVTQSSRYLVKRTGEKVFLECVQDMDHENMFWYRQDPGLGLRLIYFSYDVKMKEKGDIPEGYSVSREKKERFSLILESASTNQTSMYLCASSPNPRDRGTDTQYFGPGTRLTVL.

The chain carries TRBV28 and TRBJ1-5, with 11 bases identical to TRBD1. This CDR3 has 16 amino acids. The germline gives CDR1 MDHEN, CDR2 SYDVKM. Trimming at V came to 1 base and at J to 4 bases, leaving 3 bases not matched to a gene. This CDR3 reads CASSLYGDRGNQPQHF. The CDR3 DNA follows: TGTGCCAGCAGTTTATATGGGGACAGGGGGAATCAGCCCCAGCATTTT.

J is TRBJ2-3 and V is TRBV5-1; D is unresolved. CDR3 length: 14 amino acids. Germline-derived CDR1 and CDR2 are SGHRS and YFSETQ. V lost 4 bases, J lost 5 bases, and 14 bases lay in between. DNA for the CDR3: TGCGCCAGCAGCGCGGATAGGGCCGGAGATACGCAGTATTTT. It codes for CASSADRAGDTQYF.

This sequence joins TRBV5-1 and TRBJ1-4; 7 positions match TRBD1. This CDR3 is built from 16 residues. Germline lookup yields CDR1 SGHRS and CDR2 YFSETQ. V was clipped by 5 bases and J by 0 bases; unmatched bases: 7. CDR3 residues: CASRTGLSATNEKLFF. CDR3 nucleotides: TGCGCCAGCAGGACAGGGCTGTCCGCAACTAATGAAAAACTGTTTTTT.

The gene calls are TRBV19 and TRBJ1-2, with D perhaps TRBD1 (5 bases). The CDR3 sequence is 15 residues long. V was cut by 6 bases and J by 0 bases, with 14 bases left in between. From germline, CDR1 is LNHDA and CDR2 SQIVND (reference sequence). CDR3 nucleotides: TGTGCCAGTAGAGACGGAGGGGTAGCTAACTATGGCTACACCTTC. Protein sequence: CASRDGGVANYGYTF.

The genes are TRBV9 and TRBJ2-7, with 10 bases lining up with TRBD2. Germline V gives CDR1 SGDLS, CDR2 YYNGEE. The CDR3 loop spans 13 amino acids. J was trimmed by 6 bases and V by 4 bases; bases with no gene match: 4. The CDR3, as DNA: TGTGCCAGCAGCCCCCGGACTAGCGGCGAGCAGTACTTC. Translated: CASSPRTSGEQYF. The entire variable domain, with the rest obtained from reference TRBV9 and TRBJ2-7, is as follows: DSGVTQTPKHLITATGQRVTLRCSPRSGDLSVYWYQQSLDQGLQFLIQYYNGEERAKGNILERFSAQQFPDLHSELNLSSLELGDSALYFCASSPRTSGEQYFGPGTRLTVT.

The chain joins TRBV7-9 to TRBJ1-4; no firm D call. CDR1 is SEHNR, CDR2 FQNEAQ, per germline (reference sequence). The CDR3 is 14 residues long. Trimming shortened V by 3 bases and J by 0 bases, and 5 bases separated the two germline ends. DNA of the CDR3: TGTGCCAGCAGCTTGCATGCAACTAATGAAAAACTGTTTTTT. Translation gives CASSLHATNEKLFF.

This clone occurred once. The sample carries other DNA sequences with the same CDR3. V is TRBV20-1 and J is TRBJ1-5; D not certain. This CDR3 spans 9 amino acids. CDR1 is DFQATT and CDR2 is SNEGSKA in the germline V gene (reference sequence). V was trimmed by 6 bases and J by 6 bases, leaving 3 bases between them. The CDR3 region is CSAGQPQHF. Written as DNA, the CDR3 is TGCAGTGCGGGTCAGCCCCAGCATTTT.

This sequence joins TRBV19 and TRBJ2-7; D possibly uses TRBD1 or TRBD2 (5 bases each). Trimming left V 5 bases short and J 0 bases short, with 17 bases between. The germline V gene encodes CDR1 LNHDA and CDR2 SQIVND (reference sequence). The CDR3 loop spans 16 amino acids. The chain's CDR3 is CASSPGLGDYSYEQYF. The CDR3 bases are TGTGCCAGTAGTCCGGGGTTGGGGGATTACTCCTACGAGCAGTACTTC.